This T cell receptor beta chain derives from a study of Graves' ophthalmopathy and Graves' hyperthyroidism. Study outcomes and limitations: Blood was where most expanded thyroid clonotypes above 0.001 frequency also turned up.

Moderate-to-severe activity, CAS ≥3, NOSPECS ≥4 and duration under 3 months were recorded for donors with ophthalmopathy. Germline values: CDR1 SGHTS, CDR2 YDEGEE. V lost 0 bases and J lost 10, with 14 bases in between. The CDR3 consists of 15 residues. The sequenced template was RNA, covering the TCR beta CDR3 region. The workflow started with a first-round RT-PCR run with HTBI primers and then moved on to a second-round multiplex PCR. TCRdb called the multiplex PCR reads again in MiXCR, with one record for every CDR3 protein. The repertoire holds 200,000 to 250,000 distinct CDR3 sequences, with around 42% as singletons. Worth noting for this clonotype: Its cognate antigen is unknown.

Sequenced sample: peripheral blood. This rearrangement joins TRBV5-8 to TRBJ1-6; D unresolved. The TCR sequence derives from an adult man with Graves' ophthalmopathy. CDR3 region: CASSLGDAHGSPLHF. DNA for the CDR3: TGTGCCAGCAGCTTGGGCGACGCCCACGGCTCACCCCTCCACTTT.